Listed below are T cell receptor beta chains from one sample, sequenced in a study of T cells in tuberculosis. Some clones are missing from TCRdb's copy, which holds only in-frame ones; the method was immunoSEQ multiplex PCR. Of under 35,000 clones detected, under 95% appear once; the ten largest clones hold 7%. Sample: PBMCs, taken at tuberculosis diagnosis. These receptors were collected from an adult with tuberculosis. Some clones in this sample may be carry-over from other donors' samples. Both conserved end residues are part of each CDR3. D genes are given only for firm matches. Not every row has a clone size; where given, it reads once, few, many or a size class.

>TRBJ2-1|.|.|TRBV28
TGTGCCAGCAGTCCACGATTCGCTAGGACTTATGAGCAGTTCTTC
CASSPRFARTYEQFF
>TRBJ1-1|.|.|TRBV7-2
TGTGCCAGCAGCCCGGTGGGGCAGTTGGCTTTCTTT
CASSPVGQLAFF
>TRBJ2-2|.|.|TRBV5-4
TGTGCCACATCAACAGCTGACACCGGGGAGCTGTTTTTT
CATSTADTGELFF
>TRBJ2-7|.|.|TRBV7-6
TGTGCCAGCAGCTTAGGTCCCCAGGGTATCAACGAGCAGTACTTC
CASSLGPQGINEQYF
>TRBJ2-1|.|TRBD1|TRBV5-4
TGTGCCAGCAGGCAACAGGGGTCTGATGAGCAGTTCTTC
CASRQQGSDEQFF
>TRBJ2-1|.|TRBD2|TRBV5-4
TGTGCCAGCAGCCCAAAGGTCCCGGGGGGGACCTACAATGAGCAGTTCTTC
CASSPKVPGGTYNEQFF
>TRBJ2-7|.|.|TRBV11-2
TGTGCCAGCAGCAACAGAGGGGGGGACTCCTACGAGCAGTACTTC
CASSNRGGDSYEQYF
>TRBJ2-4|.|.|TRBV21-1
TGTGCCAGCAGCAAAACAGGGGAGCGGGCCAAAAACATTCAGTACTTC
CASSKTGERAKNIQYF
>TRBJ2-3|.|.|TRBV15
TGTGCCACCAGCAGAGACCCAGGATCAGATACGCAGTATTTT
CATSRDPGSDTQYF
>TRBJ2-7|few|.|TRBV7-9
TGTGCCAGTCGACAGGCCCCCTCCTACGAGCAGTACTTC
CASRQAPSYEQYF
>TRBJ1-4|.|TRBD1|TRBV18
TGTGCCAGCTCACCCTCCGGGACAGATGAAAAACTGTTTTTT
CASSPSGTDEKLFF
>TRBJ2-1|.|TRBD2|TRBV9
TGTGCCAGCAGGCCCGGGGGGTACTCCTACAATGAGCAGTTCTTC
CASRPGGYSYNEQFF
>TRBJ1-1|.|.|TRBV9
TGTGCCAGCAGCCCACGCCCCAACATGAACACTGAAGCTTTCTTT
CASSPRPNMNTEAFF
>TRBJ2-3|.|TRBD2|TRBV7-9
TGTGCCAGCAGCTTAACGGCGGGGGTGTTTACAGATACGCAGTATTTT
CASSLTAGVFTDTQYF
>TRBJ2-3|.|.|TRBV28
TGTGCCAGCAGTCCCATAAAGGAGTTGGCGCAGTATTTT
CASSPIKELAQYF
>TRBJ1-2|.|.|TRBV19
TGTGCCAGTAGTAGGACTACATATGGCTACACCTTC
CASSRTTYGYTF
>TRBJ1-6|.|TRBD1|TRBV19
TGTGCCAGTAGTATATTTACAGGGGGCGTCAATAATTCACCCCTCCACTTT
CASSIFTGGVNNSPLHF
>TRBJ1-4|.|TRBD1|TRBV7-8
TGTGCCAGCAGCTTACAGGGGACAGCGAATGAAAAACTGTTTTTT
CASSLQGTANEKLFF
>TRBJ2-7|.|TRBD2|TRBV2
TGTGCCAGCAGGAACGAGCGGGGGATAGCCTACGAGCAGTACTTC
CASRNERGIAYEQYF
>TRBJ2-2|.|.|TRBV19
TGTGCCAGTAGTATGGTACAGAACACCGGGGAGCTGTTTTTT
CASSMVQNTGELFF
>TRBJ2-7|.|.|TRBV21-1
TGTGCCAGCAAGGTCGCAGGGGGTAAAGAGCAGTACTTC
CASKVAGGKEQYF
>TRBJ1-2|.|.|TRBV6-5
TGTGCCAGCAGTTACAACAGCTTATTGGGCTACACCTTC
CASSYNSLLGYTF
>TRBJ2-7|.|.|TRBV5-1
TGCGCCAGCAGCTCCCTCGGGAGTTACCAGTACTTC
CASSSLGSYQYF
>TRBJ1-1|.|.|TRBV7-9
TGTGCCAGCAGCTTTTCACAGCCGAACACTGAAGCTTTCTTT
CASSFSQPNTEAFF
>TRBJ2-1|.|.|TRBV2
TGTGCCAGCAGTAGAACAGTTAGCTCCTACAATGAGCAGTTCTTC
CASSRTVSSYNEQFF
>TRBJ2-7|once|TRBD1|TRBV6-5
TGTGCCAGCAGTCAGGGACAGGGAGTGGTGCAGTACTTC
CASSQGQGVVQYF
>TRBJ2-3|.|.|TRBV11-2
TGTGCCAGCAGCTTGACTAGAGAAAGCACAGATACGCAGTATTTT
CASSLTRESTDTQYF
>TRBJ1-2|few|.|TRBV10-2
TGCGCCAGCAGTGCGGGCGGGGCCTATGGCTACACCTTC
CASSAGGAYGYTF
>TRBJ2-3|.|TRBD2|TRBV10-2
TGCGCCAGCATCCCTCCAGCGGGGTCGAAAGATACGCAGTATTTT
CASIPPAGSKDTQYF
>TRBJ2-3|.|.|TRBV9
TGTGCCAGCAGCGTAGCTGTAGATACGCAGTATTTT
CASSVAVDTQYF
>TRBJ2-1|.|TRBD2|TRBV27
TGTGCCAGCAGTCTCACCCTCGGCGGGGGGGCCTACAATGAGCAGTTCTTC
CASSLTLGGGAYNEQFF
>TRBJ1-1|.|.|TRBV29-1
TGCAGCGTCGGGGGGGGCAGCCTAAACACTGAAGCTTTCTTT
CSVGGGSLNTEAFF
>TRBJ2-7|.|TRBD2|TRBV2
TGTGCCAGCAGTGGACGACTAGCGGGGTTAAATTACGAGCAGTACTTC
CASSGRLAGLNYEQYF
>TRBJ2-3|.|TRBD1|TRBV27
TGTGCCAGCAGCCGGGGGAGGACAGGGTGGGCAGATACGCAGTATTTT
CASSRGRTGWADTQYF